This T cell receptor (beta chain) emerged from a study of graft-versus-host responses after intestinal transplantation (dated by TCRdb to the early 2020s). Context from the whole study: The transplants that recipients received were multivisceral, liver-intestinal, or isolated intestinal. Instead of going to the commercial service, samples from three later patients were sequenced in-house on an Illumina MiSeq and processed with MiXCR. Every recipient was given anti-thymocyte globulin induction, followed by about three years of maintenance tacrolimus and steroids. Graft-versus-host and host-versus-graft alloreactive T cell clones were tracked in the graft, circulation and bone marrow after intestinal transplantation using bulk TCR-beta CDR3 sequencing. The cohort enrolled fewer than 25 intestinal transplant recipients including one retransplant, and a few patients lacking pretransplant specimens were excluded. A peak of at least 4% donor T cells among recipient peripheral blood mononuclear cells was the definition used for donor T cell macrochimerism. Alloreactive clones were identified by sequencing pre-transplant mixed lymphocyte reaction products and comparing them with unstimulated pre-transplant donor and recipient T cells. Points the paper makes about the study in general: In the allografts of patients with donor T cell macrochimerism, GvH to HvG T cell clonal ratios were high. The relatively low number and heterogeneity of intestinal transplant patients limited the conclusions. GvH clones turned up in recipient bone marrow, with some appearing earlier in ileal mucosa or blood, a pattern consistent with an intestinal mucosal origin. Peak levels of circulating GvH clones were associated with declines in HvG clones early after transplant.

To isolate intraepithelial and lamina propria lymphocytes from graft specimens, dithiothreitol, EDTA incubations and collagenase D digestion were used. Bulk TCR-beta sequencing was performed on serial intestinal graft biopsy specimens collected as late as 600 days after transplant. The library came from the immunoSEQ multiplex PCR assay. Adaptive Biotechnologies carried out high-throughput TCR-beta CDR3 sequencing of genomic DNA for most patients. On the study's bioinformatics: TCR sequencing data were retrieved from Adaptive's ImmunoSEQ software for around 18 patients, whereas a few other patients were processed with MiXCR and VDJtools. Because the origin of CDR3 nucleotide sequences shared between donor and recipient could not be assigned, those sequences were removed. At least 2-fold expansion over unstimulated cells and a minimum CFSE-low frequency of 0.002% (template counts) or 0.001% (read counts) were required for clones to be classified as alloreactive. A clone was considered mappable if detected in the sequenced pre-transplant spleen, lymph node, or MLR CFSE-low populations of the donor or recipient. The cumulative frequency of alloreactive clones was calculated as a percentage of all sequences, weighted by copy number. TCRdb stores this immuneACCESS table with in-frame sequences only. Part of the clones is absent; in the studies checked, under half of the shortfall reflects unresolved V genes, and no reason is known for the rest. For V, J and clone size, that table is used; D and trimming come from the DNA. This sample comprises about 18,000 clones, around 77% of them detected only once. The leading ten clones occupy 7.8% of the sample.

A remark on this clone: Its cognate antigen has yet to be identified. It has no much larger one-base neighbor in the sample; base qualities were not kept.

The CDR3 goes from the cysteine to the phenylalanine over 15 residues. Only the CDR3 DNA is retained, 45 bases long and in frame from the first base. The germline V gene (reference sequence) gives CDR1 as LNHDA and CDR2 as SQIVND. The junction carries 11 bases between V and J, which are trimmed by 5 bases and 0 bases respectively. This specimen consisted of ileum tissue, obtained approximately 61 weeks after intestinal transplant. The rearrangement joined TRBV19 to TRBJ1-5; TRBD1 is a weak D gene call, 6 bases matching. This clonotype originated in a human patient who received an intestinal transplant, so some T cells may come from the graft donor. The sequenced DNA: TGTGCCAGTAGTTCAGGGACATATAGCAATCAGCCCCAGCATTTT. This yields the protein CASSSGTYSNQPQHF.